This paragraph covers one T cell receptor (beta chain) sequence. What it recognizes is unknown. The sample is drawn from a study of cytomegalovirus exposure and HLA in healthy donors. The study, taken as a whole, reports: Investigators reported under 200 TCR beta chains as tied to cytomegalovirus. A classifier reportedly called cytomegalovirus status with high sensitivity and specificity.

Likely unrecorded immune exposures existed in these nominally healthy donors. Deletions cut 8 bases from V and 5 bases from J, with 16 bases between. The CDR3 length is 13 residues. Germline V gene data show CDR1 as SGHTA and CDR2 as FQGNSA. Use of 60 Vbeta and 13 Jbeta primers characterized the PCR. Data came from immunoSEQ multiplex PCR; TCRdb stores just in-frame clones and leaves some out. The data contain 150,000 to 200,000 clones, around 84% of them singletons. The rearrangement links TRBV7-2 to TRBJ2-7; perhaps TRBD1 as D (6 bases). The TCR originated in a man younger than 30 in good health and CMV-seronegative. The sample taken for sequencing was PBMCs. CDR3 protein: CASSPAGAHEQYF. DNA for the CDR3: TGTGCCAGCTCCCCGGCAGGGGCTCACGAGCAGTACTTC.